Listed here are 30 T cell receptor beta chains from one sample, sequenced in a study of cytomegalovirus exposure and HLA in healthy donors. 13 Jbeta primers and 60 Vbeta primers were used for the PCR. Clones were sequenced by immunoSEQ multiplex PCR, and TCRdb holds only the in-frame ones, with some missing. The sample lists approximately 120,000 clones; approximately 80% were seen once. Sequencing was performed on PBMCs. The receptors were sampled from a man in his fifties in good health and CMV-seronegative.

The chain has TRBV25-1 and TRBJ1-2; 7 bases line up with TRBD1. The V gene end was trimmed by 6 bases and the J gene end by 3 bases; junction bases not matched to a gene: 7. CDR3 size: 14 residues. Germline V gives CDR1 MGHDK, CDR2 SYGVNS. As DNA, the CDR3 is TGTGCCAGCAGCCTAGCCGGGACAGACTATGGCTACACCTTC. Its translation: CASSLAGTDYGYTF.

V gene TRBV2 combines with J gene TRBJ2-3; D is perhaps TRBD1 (6 bases). CDR1 SNHLY and CDR2 FYNNEI come from the germline V gene. The germline V and J ends were trimmed by 11 bases and 4 bases, with 10 bases remaining between them. The CDR3 runs 11 residues. CDR3 nucleotide sequence: TGTGCCGGGGGCGTGGCAGATACGCAGTATTTT. Its protein is CAGGVADTQYF.

This clone was counted once. V gene TRBV2 combines with J gene TRBJ2-7; the D gene is possibly TRBD2 (6 bases). The germline V gene encodes CDR1 SNHLY and CDR2 FYNNEI. This CDR3 is built from 15 residues. V was clipped by 8 bases and J by 0 bases, with 17 bases between them. The CDR3 region has the DNA TGTGCCAGCGGGGGAGGCGGGAAGGGCTCCTACGAGCAGTACTTC. Its translation: CASGGGGKGSYEQYF.

Concerning this clone: This sample includes further DNA sequences coding for the same CDR3. The chain joins TRBV5-1 to TRBJ1-5; 7 positions match TRBD1. V lost 2 bases, J lost 2 bases, and 1 base stayed unmatched. Germline loops: CDR1 SGHRS, CDR2 YFSETQ. The CDR3 extends over 14 amino acids. CDR3 amino acids: CASSLGGGNQPQHF. The CDR3 DNA is TGCGCCAGCAGCTTAGGGGGCGGCAATCAGCCCCAGCATTTT. The entire variable domain, with the rest obtained from reference TRBV5-1 and TRBJ1-5, is as follows: KAGVTQTPRYLIKTRGQQVTLSCSPISGHRSVSWYQQTPGQGLQFLFEYFSETQRNKGNFPGRFSGRQFSNSRSEMNVSTLELGDSALYLCASSLGGGNQPQHFGDGTRLSIL.

V gene TRBV9 combines with J gene TRBJ2-2, with D perhaps TRBD2 (6 bases). From germline, CDR1 is SGDLS and CDR2 YYNGEE. The length of the CDR3 is 16 residues. V was cut by 0 bases and J by 4 bases, with 13 bases left in between. CDR3 sequence reads: CASSVDLAASTGELFF. The CDR3 coding sequence is TGTGCCAGCAGCGTAGATTTAGCGGCCTCCACCGGGGAGCTGTTTTTT.

The chain uses TRBV7-9 and TRBJ2-1; tentatively, D is TRBD2 (5 bases). V lost 2 bases and J 5 bases, leaving 13 bases between the germline ends. The germline gives CDR1 SEHNR, CDR2 FQNEAQ (reference sequence). The CDR3 covers 15 residues. CDR3 sequence: CASSLSGSPNNEQFF. CDR3 nucleotides: TGTGCCAGCAGCTTATCGGGGTCTCCTAACAATGAGCAGTTCTTC.

This chain uses TRBV18 with TRBJ1-4; 11 bases are a match to TRBD1. J was trimmed by 6 bases and V by 6 bases; bases with no gene match: 6. The CDR3 runs 15 residues. Per the germline V gene, CDR1 is KGHSH and CDR2 is LQKENI. In DNA, the CDR3 is TGTGCCAGCTCCCCGGACAGGGGGCGGGATGAAAAACTGTTTTTT. Encoded protein: CASSPDRGRDEKLFF. Filled out from reference TRBV18 and TRBJ1-4, the complete variable domain reads NAGVMQNPRHLVRRRGQEARLRCSPMKGHSHVYWYRQLPEEGLKFMVYLQKENIIDESGMPKERFSAEFPKEGPSILRIQQVVRGDSAAYFCASSPDRGRDEKLFFGSGTQLSVL.

Of note for this clone: In the same sample, other DNA sequences code for this CDR3. J is TRBJ2-7 and V is TRBV6-5, with 9 positions matching TRBD1. Germline V gene sequence: CDR1 MNHEY, CDR2 SVGAGI. The CDR3 is 13 amino acids. The V gene end was trimmed by 5 bases and the J gene end by 3 bases; junction bases not matched to a gene: 2. CDR3 residues: CASSRGQGYEQYF. The CDR3 bases are TGTGCCAGCAGTCGGGGACAGGGCTACGAGCAGTACTTC.

The rearrangement links TRBV27 to TRBJ1-5; no reliable D call. Germline values: CDR1 MNHEY, CDR2 SMNVEV (reference sequence). The V and J ends lost 7 bases and 6 bases respectively, with 13 bases between them. This CDR3 spans 13 amino acids. The CDR3 region is CASTPAGVQPQHF. Here the CDR3 DNA reads TGTGCCAGCACCCCTGCTGGAGTTCAGCCCCAGCATTTT.

The genes are TRBV6-6 and TRBJ1-2, with D tentatively TRBD1 (6 bases). Germline CDR1 MNHNY, CDR2 SVGAGI (reference sequence). CDR3 length: 13 amino acids. Deletions cut 6 bases from V and 5 bases from J, with 13 bases between. The CDR3 bases are TGTGCCAGCAGACGTGGACAGATGTATGGCTACACCTTC. It codes for CASRRGQMYGYTF.

The table lists this clone with a count of one. The chain joins TRBV6-1 to TRBJ1-1; tentative D call: TRBD1 (5 bases). Germline V gives CDR1 MNHNS, CDR2 SASEGT. V was clipped by 5 bases and J by 1 base, with 14 bases between them. The CDR3 contains 15 residues. The CDR3 region is CASSRQGDWNTEAFF. The CDR3 DNA is TGTGCCAGCAGTCGGCAAGGGGACTGGAACACTGAAGCTTTCTTT.

The chain combines TRBV6-5 with TRBJ1-2; 9 nucleotides align to TRBD1. V dropped 6 bases and J dropped 4; count of bases not matched to a gene: 9. Germline V gene lookup returns CDR1 MNHEY and CDR2 SVGAGI. The CDR3 totals 15 residues. CDR3 protein: CASSWTGAEGYGYTF. CDR3 nucleotides: TGTGCCAGCAGCTGGACAGGGGCGGAGGGCTATGGCTACACCTTC.

The chain has TRBV7-9 and TRBJ2-5, with TRBD1 matching 8 bases. Germline lookup yields CDR1 SEHNR and CDR2 FQNEAQ (reference sequence). The length of the CDR3 is 15 residues. Unmatched junction bases numbered 8, after V lost 7 bases and J lost 1 base. The DNA of the CDR3 is TGTGCCAGCAACAAAATGGGACAGGCCCAAGAGACCCAGTACTTC. Translating it yields CASNKMGQAQETQYF.

This clone showed up just once. The chain uses TRBV5-1 and TRBJ2-5; possibly TRBD2 for D (6 bases). CDR3 length equals 14 residues. The V end was cut by 7 bases, the J end by 5 bases, with 18 bases between. Germline V gene lookup returns CDR1 SGHRS and CDR2 YFSETQ. DNA for the CDR3: TGCGCCAGCCAACTATGGAGGGGAGTCGAGACCCAGTACTTC. Protein: CASQLWRGVETQYF.

This clone has more than one count but fewer than ten. The CDR3 DNA is TGTGCCAGCGGTAGCCGGGACAGCTTTAATGAAAAACTGTTTTTT. Encoded protein: CASGSRDSFNEKLFF. This chain joins TRBV6-1 and TRBJ1-4; TRBD1 aligns across 7 bases. The J segment lost 4 bases and the V segment lost 8 bases, leaving 10 bases of the junction unmatched. The CDR3 loop spans 15 amino acids. The germline gives CDR1 MNHNS, CDR2 SASEGT.

The V call is TRBV4-2, the J call TRBJ2-6; TRBD1 agrees at 9 bases. Trimming at V came to 0 bases and at J to 3 bases, leaving 12 bases not matched to a gene. The CDR3 has 20 residues. The germline CDR1 and CDR2 sequences are LGHNA and YNFKEQ. The DNA for the CDR3 is TGTGCCAGCAGCCAAGAAGGGTTAATGGGACAGGGAGGTGGGGCCAACGTCCTGACTTTC. This codes for CASSQEGLMGQGGGANVLTF.

The CDR3 region has the DNA TGTGCCTGGAGCCGGGGTAGGAGACAGGACTCTGGAAACACCATATATTTT. The encoded protein is CAWSRGRRQDSGNTIYF. The V and J genes are TRBV30 and TRBJ1-3; D is possibly TRBD1 (6 bases). This CDR3 has 17 amino acids. The germline CDR1 and CDR2 sequences are GTSNPN and SVGIG (reference sequence). V was cut by 3 bases and J by 0 bases, with 18 bases left in between.

The chain uses TRBV6-1 and TRBJ1-2; unclear D gene. Germline assignment: CDR1 MNHNS and CDR2 SASEGT. Trimming removed 5 bases at V and 0 bases at J, with 7 bases between. The CDR3 totals 13 residues. CDR3 sequence reads: CASSSGANYGYTF. CDR3 coding DNA: TGTGCCAGCAGTTCAGGTGCTAACTATGGCTACACCTTC.

CDR3 in amino acids: CASSIKGSGSNEQFF. CDR3 nucleotides: TGTGCCAGTAGTATAAAAGGTAGCGGGAGCAATGAGCAGTTCTTC. The genes are TRBV19 and TRBJ2-1, with 9 bases that match TRBD2. Germline V gives CDR1 LNHDA, CDR2 SQIVND (reference sequence). With 2 bases clipped from V and 6 bases from J, the junction kept 5 bases outside the gene matches. The CDR3 has 15 amino acids.

The chain is built from TRBV19 and TRBJ2-5; D may be TRBD2 (5 bases). Germline-derived CDR1 and CDR2 are LNHDA and SQIVND (reference sequence). The CDR3 has 16 amino acids. Trimming left V 5 bases short and J 1 base short, with 17 bases between. DNA for the CDR3: TGTGCCAGTAGTCCCCGAGGAGAGGACTTCCAAGAGACCCAGTACTTC. Translation gives CASSPRGEDFQETQYF.

CDR3 sequence reads: CASSQETTRETQYF. In nucleotides, the CDR3 is TGCGCCAGCAGCCAAGAGACTACGCGAGAGACCCAGTACTTC. The V gene is TRBV4-1, the J gene TRBJ2-5; D perhaps matches TRBD2 (5 bases). The V end lost 0 bases, the J end lost 4 bases, and 9 bases lay between the germline ends. Germline CDR1 reads MGHRA; CDR2 reads YSYEKL. This CDR3 contains 14 residues.

In its sample, this clone was seen a few times. The chain recombines TRBV18 with TRBJ1-1, with D possibly TRBD1 on 5 matching bases. Germline CDR1 is KGHSH and CDR2 is LQKENI. V lost 3 bases, J lost 7 bases, and 12 bases lay in between. CDR3 length: 13 amino acids. The CDR3 nucleotides are TGTGCCAGCTCACCCTTGGGGCCAGATGAAGCTTTCTTT. Translated: CASSPLGPDEAFF.

This chain uses TRBV29-1 with TRBJ1-1, with D perhaps TRBD1 (5 bases). This CDR3 is 12 amino acids long. Trimming stripped 2 bases from V and 7 bases from J, with 11 bases between. The germline CDR1 and CDR2 sequences are SQVTM and ANQGSEA. Here the CDR3 reads CSVETGGGEAFF. CDR3 in DNA: TGCAGCGTTGAAACCGGCGGGGGTGAAGCTTTCTTT.

This chain connects TRBV7-3 to TRBJ2-1; tentatively, D is TRBD1 (6 bases). This CDR3 region has 14 residues. Looked up from germline, CDR1 is SGHTA and CDR2 is FQGTGA. V gave up 5 bases and J gave up 8 bases, with 16 bases separating them. The CDR3 sequence: CASSRGSPGDEQFF. The DNA for the CDR3 is TGTGCCAGCAGCCGAGGAAGTCCAGGGGATGAGCAGTTCTTC.

The genes are TRBV4-3 and TRBJ2-1, with D maybe TRBD2 (6 bases). The CDR3 consists of 15 residues. Trimming removed 2 bases from V and 5 bases from J, with 13 bases in between. Germline CDR1 LGHNA, CDR2 YSLEER. CDR3 protein: CASSQTRGLNNEQFF. In DNA form, the CDR3 reads TGCGCCAGCAGCCAAACTAGGGGACTGAACAATGAGCAGTTCTTC.

The J gene is TRBJ2-3, the V gene TRBV11-2, with D possibly being TRBD2 (5 bases). Per the germline V gene, CDR1 is SGHAT and CDR2 is FQNNGV. The CDR3 is 12 residues long. V lost 4 bases and J 9 bases, leaving 11 bases between the germline ends. CDR3 loop: CASSSGGGTQYF. The CDR3 DNA is TGTGCCAGCAGCTCAGGCGGAGGCACGCAGTATTTT.

The chain has TRBV27 and TRBJ1-1; weak D call: TRBD1 (5 bases). Germline V gene sequence: CDR1 MNHEY, CDR2 SMNVEV (reference sequence). V dropped 1 base and J dropped 7 bases, with 13 bases sitting between them. This CDR3 is 14 amino acids long. The CDR3 DNA sequence: TGTGCCAGCAGTTTATATGAAGGGGCCTATGAAGCTTTCTTT. Translated: CASSLYEGAYEAFF.

The rearrangement links TRBV28 to TRBJ1-1; 8 positions agree with TRBD1. Trimming removed 5 bases from V and 8 bases from J; junction bases left unmatched: 7. Germline V CDR1 and CDR2: MDHEN, SYDVKM. The CDR3 length is 13 residues. CDR3 coding DNA: TGTGCCAGCAGTCCGCTAGACAGGGGCGAAGCTTTCTTT. Translated: CASSPLDRGEAFF. Variable domain in full (rest from reference TRBV28 and TRBJ1-1): DVKVTQSSRYLVKRTGEKVFLECVQDMDHENMFWYRQDPGLGLRLIYFSYDVKMKEKGDIPEGYSVSREKKERFSLILESASTNQTSMYLCASSPLDRGEAFFGQGTRLTVV.

The rearrangement links TRBV4-1 to TRBJ2-2; the D gene is possibly TRBD1 (6 bases). Germline V gene lookup returns CDR1 MGHRA and CDR2 YSYEKL. The CDR3 is 16 residues long. Trimming stripped 5 bases from V and 1 base from J, with 14 bases between. The CDR3 DNA sequence: TGCGCCAGCAGCTTCCGGGACACCCTGAACACCGGGGAGCTGTTTTTT. Amino acid sequence: CASSFRDTLNTGELFF.

The CDR3 region is CASSPQDSYEQYF. The CDR3 nucleotides read TGTGCCAGCTCGCCCCAAGACAGCTACGAGCAGTACTTC. V is TRBV18 and J is TRBJ2-7, with D tentatively TRBD1 (5 bases). The CDR3 is 13 amino acids. The germline V gene encodes CDR1 KGHSH and CDR2 LQKENI. Trimming cost V 6 bases and J 3 bases, with 12 bases left between them.